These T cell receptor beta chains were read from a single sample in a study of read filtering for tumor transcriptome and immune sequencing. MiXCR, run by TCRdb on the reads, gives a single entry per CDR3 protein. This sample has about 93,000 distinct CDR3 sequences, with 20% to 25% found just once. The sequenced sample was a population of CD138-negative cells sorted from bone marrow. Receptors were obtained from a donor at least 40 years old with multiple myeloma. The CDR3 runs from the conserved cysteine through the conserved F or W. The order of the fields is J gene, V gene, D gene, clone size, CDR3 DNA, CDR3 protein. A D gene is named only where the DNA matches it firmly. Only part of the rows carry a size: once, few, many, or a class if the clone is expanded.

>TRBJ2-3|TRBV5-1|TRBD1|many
TGCGCCAGTTGCCGGGACAGTAGCACAGATACGCAGTATTTT
CASCRDSSTDTQYF
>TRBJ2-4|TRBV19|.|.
TGTGCCAGTAGTATAATCGGGCAGGGGAACATTCAGTACTTC
CASSIIGQGNIQYF
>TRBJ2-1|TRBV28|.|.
TGTGCCAGCAGAAGGACACAGTACAATGATCAGTTCTTC
CASRRTQYNDQFF
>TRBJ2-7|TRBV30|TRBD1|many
TGTGCCTGGGGACAAGGGGGCCTGAGGGAGCAGTACTTC
CAWGQGGLREQYF
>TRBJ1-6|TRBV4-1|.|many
TGCGCCAGCAGCCAAGGGACCCCGAGCTCCTATAATTCACCCCTCCACTTT
CASSQGTPSSYNSPLHF
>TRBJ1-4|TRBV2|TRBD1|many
TGTGCCAGCAGACAGGGGACGGCGACTGAAAAACTGTTTTTT
CASRQGTATEKLFF
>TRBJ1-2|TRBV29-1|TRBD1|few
TGCAGCGTCCTAGGGACAGTTTCCGATGGCTACACCTTC
CSVLGTVSDGYTF
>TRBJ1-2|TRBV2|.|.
TGTGCCAGCAGTGAATCAGGGCTTTTAAACTATGGCTACACCTTC
CASSESGLLNYGYTF
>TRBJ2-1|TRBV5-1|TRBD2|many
TGCGCCAGCAGCGGACTAGCGGGGGCCGGGAATGAGCAGTTCTTC
CASSGLAGAGNEQFF
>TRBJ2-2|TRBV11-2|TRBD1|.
TGTGCCAGCAGCTCCCGACAGGGGGCTAACACCGGGGAGCTGTTTTTT
CASSSRQGANTGELFF
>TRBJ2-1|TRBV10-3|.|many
TGTGCCATCAGTGAGGACGGAAGCTCCTACAATGAGCAGTTCTTC
CAISEDGSSYNEQFF
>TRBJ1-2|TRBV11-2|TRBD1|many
TGTGCCAGCAGCTTAAGGCAGGGGGCTTTAAACTATGGCTACACCTTC
CASSLRQGALNYGYTF
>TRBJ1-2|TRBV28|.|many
TGTGCCAGCAGGGCAGGAGGCTATGGCTACACCTTC
CASRAGGYGYTF
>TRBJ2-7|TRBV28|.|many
TGTGCCAGCAGAAAAGTTAGATACGAGCAGTACTTC
CASRKVRYEQYF
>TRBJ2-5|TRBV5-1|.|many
TGCGCCAGCAGCTTGGGGTCGGGGGACGAGACCCAGTACTTC
CASSLGSGDETQYF
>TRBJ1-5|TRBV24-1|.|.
TGTGCCACCAGTGATCCGGGGGCGAGCAATCAGCCCTTGCATTTT
CATSDPGASNQPLHF
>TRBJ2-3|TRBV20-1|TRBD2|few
TGCAGTGCTCCACTAGCGGGGGGACTCGCAGATACGCAGTATTTT
CSAPLAGGLADTQYF
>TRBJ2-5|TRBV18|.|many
TGTGCCAGCTCAGCTTCCAGGGGTTCGGAGACCCAGTACTTC
CASSASRGSETQYF
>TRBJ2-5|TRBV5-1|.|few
.
CASSLAFGPGIETQYF
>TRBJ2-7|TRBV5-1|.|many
TGCGCCAGCAGCTTGGCATTGCAGGGGACATACGAGCAGTACTTC
CASSLALQGTYEQYF
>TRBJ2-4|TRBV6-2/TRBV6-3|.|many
TGTGCCAGCAGTTACTCGTGGGGAGAGGCCAAAAACATTCAGTACTTC
CASSYSWGEAKNIQYF
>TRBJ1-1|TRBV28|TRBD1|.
TGTGCCAGCAGCCTGACAGGGAGGGTTGAAGCTTTCTTT
CASSLTGRVEAFF
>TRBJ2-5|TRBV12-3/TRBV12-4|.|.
TGTGCCAGCAGTTCACGTCGGACAAATCAAGAGACCCAGTACTTC
CASSSRRTNQETQYF